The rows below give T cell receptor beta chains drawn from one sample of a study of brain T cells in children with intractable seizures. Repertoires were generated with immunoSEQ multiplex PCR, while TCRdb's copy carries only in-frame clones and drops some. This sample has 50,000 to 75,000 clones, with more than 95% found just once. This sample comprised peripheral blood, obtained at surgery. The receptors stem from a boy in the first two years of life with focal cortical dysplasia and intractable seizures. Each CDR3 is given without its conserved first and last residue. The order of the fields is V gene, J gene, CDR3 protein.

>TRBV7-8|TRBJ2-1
ASTRLAGANNEQF
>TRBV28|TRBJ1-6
ASRTLNSPLH
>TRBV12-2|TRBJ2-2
ASRLSTGADTGELF
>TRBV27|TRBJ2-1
ASRQGYTYNEQF
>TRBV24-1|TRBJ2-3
ATSRGSIYTQY
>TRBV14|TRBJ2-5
ASSQVDNWETQY
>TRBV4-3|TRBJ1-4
ASSYDRGPTEKLF
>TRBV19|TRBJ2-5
ASSINGQGFEVQY
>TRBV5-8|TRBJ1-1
ASSFRQGGTEAF
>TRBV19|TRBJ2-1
ASSIKREGPHEQF
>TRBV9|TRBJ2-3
ASSVDVGGRTDTQY
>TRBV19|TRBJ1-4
ASSYIQGRKEKLF
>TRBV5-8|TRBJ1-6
ASSLGGTANSPLH
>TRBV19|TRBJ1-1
ASSIRQGLGEAF
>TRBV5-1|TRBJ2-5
ASSREGQETQY
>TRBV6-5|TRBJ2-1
ASSYRTSGRNNEQF
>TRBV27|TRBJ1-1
ASSLVRAWNTEAF
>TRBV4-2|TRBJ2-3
ASSPLWGLATSDTQY
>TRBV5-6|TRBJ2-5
ASSPFSWGGEETQY
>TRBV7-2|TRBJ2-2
ASSLMVSNTGELF
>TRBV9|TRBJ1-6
ASTSGSSPLH
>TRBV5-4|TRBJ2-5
ASSRTSQETQY
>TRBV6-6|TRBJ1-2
ASSYFEQSGGYT
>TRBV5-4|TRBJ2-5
ASSPQNTRAPGY
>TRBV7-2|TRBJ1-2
TSSLVLGNYT
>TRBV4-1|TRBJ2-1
ASSHTGPTLNEQF
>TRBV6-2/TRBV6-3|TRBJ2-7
ASSRPGQGLDEQY
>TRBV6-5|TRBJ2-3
ASSYSMSYTQY
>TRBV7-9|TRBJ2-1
ASSNGPSLF
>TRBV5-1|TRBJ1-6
ASSLDRGGSYNSPLH
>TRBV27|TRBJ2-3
ASSLWAGDSTDTQY
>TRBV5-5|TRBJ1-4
ASSLTGGEKLF
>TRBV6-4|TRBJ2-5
ASITGQGQTQY
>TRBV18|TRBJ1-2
ASSPAGINYGYT
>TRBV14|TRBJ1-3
ASSQDWRTAASSGNTIY
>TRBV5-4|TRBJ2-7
ASSLPGASYEQY
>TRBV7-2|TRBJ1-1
ASSSTAQGAKGF
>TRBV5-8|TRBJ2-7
ASSFLRDFSYEQY
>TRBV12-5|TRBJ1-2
ASGLVQNYGYT
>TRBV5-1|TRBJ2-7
ASSWRASSYEQY
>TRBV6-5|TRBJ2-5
ASIPAGIPETQY
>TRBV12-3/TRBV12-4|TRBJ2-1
ASSQYVVDEQF
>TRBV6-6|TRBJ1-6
ASSFIRPLGVSSYNSPLH
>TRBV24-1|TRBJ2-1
ATSAPAGARGEQF
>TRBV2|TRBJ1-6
ASSPFDSPLH
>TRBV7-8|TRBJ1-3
ASSEPRSGNTIY
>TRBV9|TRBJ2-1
ASSAGTSGIYNEQF
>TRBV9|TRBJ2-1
ASSVGTSGRYEQF
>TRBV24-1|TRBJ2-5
ATSDPDRGQETQY
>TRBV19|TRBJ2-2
ASSFGRGNTGELF
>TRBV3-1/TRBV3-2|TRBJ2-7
ASSQAIGTSGGWAQY
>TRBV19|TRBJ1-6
ASSGQGFNSPLH
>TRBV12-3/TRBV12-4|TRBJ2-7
ASRWGARNEQY